The source of this T cell receptor (beta chain) is a study of Ad26.COV2.S vaccination and SARS-CoV-2 variants. CDR1 and CDR2 (germline): MNHEY, SMNVEV (reference sequence). The trim removed 5 bases at V and 3 bases at J, leaving 4 bases unmatched. CDR3 length: 15 amino acids. Profiling relied on immunoSEQ multiplex PCR, and the TCRdb table lists in-frame clones only, not all of them. The sample shows some 480,000 clones, roughly 85% of them seen only once. Treatment: some 20 received Ad26.COV2.S at low or high dose, single or two shots; about 5 received placebo; per-sample allocation not given. Day 63 after the first injection of vaccine or placebo was the sampling time.

This rearrangement joins TRBV27 to TRBJ1-5, with 10 bases lining up with TRBD1. The receptor was isolated from a person aged 18-60 years who received the Ad26.COV2.S COVID-19 vaccine or a placebo. This specimen was peripheral blood, taken in a trial of Ad26.COV2.S vaccine versus placebo. CDR3 amino acids: CASSPDRGSNQPQHF. The CDR3 coding sequence is TGTGCCAGCAGTCCGGACAGGGGGTCCAATCAGCCCCAGCATTTT.